Each of the 25 T cell receptor beta chains below was sequenced from the same sample in a study of HIV-infected patients and healthy controls (dated by TCRdb to the mid-2010s). Library prep was done by 5' RACE. The sequencer was an Illumina MiSeq. Reverse transcription of about 510 ng RNA was performed with SuperScript III using primers directed against the alpha and beta constant regions. Separate libraries for the alpha and beta chains were generated through chain-specific third strand synthesis that incorporated multiplexing indices. TCRdb reprocessed the public reads (quality trimming at Q25 with fastp, clone calling with MiXCR) and kept in-frame beta chains. Under each unique CDR3 protein, matching rows form one entry showing the most common genes and DNA. For this sample the table gives over 10,000 distinct CDR3 sequences, of which under 6.5% were detected only once. Jointly, the top ten make up around 3.3% of the sample.

Whole blood was used without cell fractionation, so all unsorted peripheral T cells were reflected in the repertoire. Sequenced: blood. These receptors were collected from an adult in good health.

By share, this clonotype counts as medium-sized. CDR3 residues: CASSLTGGNQPQHF. The CDR3 DNA sequence: TGCGCCAGCAGCCTGACAGGGGGAAATCAGCCCCAGCATTTT. The chain joins TRBV10-2 to TRBJ1-5; 9 positions agree with TRBD1. The CDR3 extends over 14 amino acids. Germline trimming cut 6 bases from V and 4 bases from J; bases unmatched to any gene: 4. The germline V gene encodes CDR1 WSHSY and CDR2 SAAADI.

This clonotype has at least ten counts. This chain uses TRBV5-5 with TRBJ1-1; D gene uncertain. Germline V gene sequence: CDR1 SGHKS, CDR2 YYEKEE (reference sequence). With 6 bases removed from V and 4 bases from J, the gap between germline ends came to 13 bases. The CDR3 is 13 amino acids. CDR3 DNA sequence: TGTGCCAGCACACCGGGGAACCCCACTGAAGCTTTCTTT. Protein sequence: CASTPGNPTEAFF. Supplemented by reference TRBV5-5 and TRBJ1-1, the full variable domain reads DAGVTQSPTHLIKTRGQQVTLRCSPISGHKSVSWYQQVLGQGPQFIFQYYEKEERGRGNFPDRFSARQFPNYSSELNVNALLLGDSALYLCASTPGNPTEAFFGQGTRLTVV.

In its sample, this clonotype was seen many times. The J gene is TRBJ2-1, the V gene TRBV4-2, with D uncertain. V lost 0 bases, J lost 9 bases, and 12 bases lay in between. The CDR3 is 14 amino acids. Germline loops: CDR1 LGHNA, CDR2 YNFKEQ. CDR3 amino acids: CASSQDNLGFEQFF. In DNA form, the CDR3 reads TGTGCCAGCAGCCAAGATAATCTCGGATTTGAGCAGTTCTTC.

At least ten counts were recorded for this clonotype. The rearrangement joins TRBV6-5 to TRBJ2-2; 7 bases fit TRBD2. Germline values: CDR1 MNHEY, CDR2 SVGAGI. The CDR3 is made up of 16 amino acids. With V trimmed by 4 bases and J by 1 base, 6 bases remained unmatched. This CDR3 reads CASSLGGGMNTGELFF. The CDR3, as DNA: TGTGCCAGCAGTTTGGGCGGGGGAATGAACACCGGGGAGCTGTTTTTT.

In its sample, this clonotype is medium-sized. The rearrangement joins TRBV7-2 to TRBJ2-5; the D gene could be TRBD1 or TRBD2 (5 bases each). V lost 4 bases and J 7 bases, leaving 16 bases between the germline ends. The CDR3 has 14 residues. Germline loops: CDR1 SGHTA, CDR2 FQGNSA. The CDR3 DNA follows: TGTGCCAGCAGCTCACGGGACGGACCCGGGACCCAGTACTTC. Translation gives CASSSRDGPGTQYF. The whole variable domain, filled in from reference TRBV7-2 and TRBJ2-5, reads GAGVSQSPSNKVTEKGKDVELRCDPISGHTALYWYRQSLGQGLEFLIYFQGNSAPDKSGLPSDRFSAERTGGSVSTLTIQRTQQEDSAVYLCASSSRDGPGTQYFGPGTRLLVL.

This clonotype was seen at least ten times. This chain uses TRBV27 with TRBJ2-1, with a tentative D call TRBD1 (6 bases). The CDR3 length is 13 residues. Germline CDR1 MNHEY, CDR2 SMNVEV (reference sequence). The V end was cut by 5 bases, the J end by 7 bases, with 12 bases between. CDR3 sequence (DNA): TGTGCCAGCAGTGTTACAGGGAGAAATGAGCAGTTCTTC. This codes for CASSVTGRNEQFF.

This clonotype appeared many times. The chain employs TRBV7-9 and TRBJ2-5; D could derive from TRBD1 or TRBD2 (5 bases each). V was pared by 8 bases and J by 5 bases, with 9 bases between. Germline values: CDR1 SEHNR, CDR2 FQNEAQ (reference sequence). This CDR3 is 11 amino acids long. The CDR3 DNA follows: TGTGCCAGCGGGACCGCCGAGACCCAGTACTTC. Its translation: CASGTAETQYF.

This clonotype was counted ten times or more. The V and J genes are TRBV5-1 and TRBJ2-7, with 9 bases lining up with TRBD1. The junction had 10 bases not matched to a gene; V was cut back by 4 bases and J by 2 bases. Germline V gene lookup returns CDR1 SGHRS and CDR2 YFSETQ. The CDR3 is 16 residues long. CDR3 bases: TGCGCCAGCAGCCCCTCCGGGACAGGGCTAGCCTACGAGCAGTACTTC. This translates into CASSPSGTGLAYEQYF.

This clonotype is classed as medium-sized. This rearrangement joins TRBV3-1 to TRBJ1-6; the D gene is possibly TRBD1 (5 bases). The CDR3 spans 15 residues. Germline-derived CDR1 and CDR2 are LGHDT and YNNKEL (reference sequence). V was clipped by 3 bases and J by 4 bases, with 10 bases between them. The CDR3: CASSQGHPYNSPLHF. CDR3 in DNA: TGTGCCAGCAGCCAGGGGCACCCTTATAATTCACCCCTCCACTTT. The variable domain in full, with the rest retrieved from reference TRBV3-1 and TRBJ1-6, is DTAVSQTPKYLVTQMGNDKSIKCEQNLGHDTMYWYKQDSKKFLKIMFSYNNKELIINETVPNRFSPKSPDKAHLNLHINSLELGDSAVYFCASSQGHPYNSPLHFGNGTRLTVT.

Within the sample, this clonotype is medium-sized. The chain employs TRBV6-1 and TRBJ1-4, with D tentatively TRBD1 (6 bases). CDR3 size: 13 residues. Per the germline V gene, CDR1 is MNHNS and CDR2 is SASEGT. Trimming removed 4 bases from V and 8 bases from J, with 11 bases in between. The chain's CDR3 is CASSVQGREKLFF. The CDR3 DNA sequence: TGTGCCAGCAGTGTACAGGGCCGGGAAAAACTGTTTTTT.

This clonotype was seen repeatedly, ten times or more. This rearrangement joins TRBV25-1 to TRBJ2-1; 7 nucleotides agree with TRBD1. This CDR3 contains 15 residues. The germline CDR1 and CDR2 sequences are MGHDK and SYGVNS. J lost 0 bases, V lost 5 bases, and 4 bases had no gene match. The CDR3 DNA reads as TGTGCCAGCAGTCCGGGACAGAGCTCCTACAATGAGCAGTTCTTC. Translating gives CASSPGQSSYNEQFF.

This clonotype appeared many times. CDR3: CASSSPERFTDTQYF. The CDR3 nucleotides read TGTGCCAGCTCCTCCCCGGAGCGGTTCACAGATACGCAGTATTTT. This chain uses TRBV5-4 with TRBJ2-3, with a weak D call TRBD2 (5 bases). The CDR3 covers 15 residues. Trimming left V 7 bases short and J 2 bases short, with 17 bases between. CDR1 is SGHNT, CDR2 YYREEE, per germline (reference sequence).

This clonotype showed up just a few times. This sequence joins TRBV6-2 or TRBV6-3 and TRBJ2-7; TRBD2 is a possible D gene (5 bases). V was clipped by 2 bases and J by 2 bases, with 22 bases between them. The V gene's germline CDR1 is MNHEY and CDR2 SVGEGT. The CDR3 runs to 18 residues. For the CDR3, the DNA is TGTGCCAGCAGTTACGATACCAGCAAGGCTACCGGGACCTACGAGCAGTACTTC. Translation: CASSYDTSKATGTYEQYF.

A few counts support this clonotype. The J gene is TRBJ1-1, the V gene TRBV14; no definite D call. With 4 bases removed from V and 4 bases from J, the gap between germline ends came to 7 bases. The V gene's germline CDR1 is SGHDN and CDR2 FVKESK. The CDR3 totals 12 residues. CDR3 bases: TGTGCCAGCAGCCCCTTGAGCACTGAAGCTTTCTTT. As protein: CASSPLSTEAFF.

This clonotype was detected only a few times. The chain carries TRBV6-5 and TRBJ1-2; the D gene is possibly TRBD1 (6 bases). Germline values: CDR1 MNHEY, CDR2 SVGAGI. This CDR3 region has 15 residues. Deletions cut 4 bases from V and 4 bases from J, with 16 bases between. The chain's CDR3 is CASSLDRTPFYGYTF. The CDR3 DNA reads TGTGCCAGCAGTTTAGACAGGACTCCCTTCTATGGCTACACCTTC.

This clonotype was detected many times. J is TRBJ2-3 and V is TRBV6-5; D remains unclear. CDR1 MNHEY and CDR2 SVGAGI come from the germline V gene. Deletions cut 2 bases from V and 3 bases from J, with 6 bases between. There are 13 residues in the CDR3. The CDR3 DNA reads TGTGCCAGCAGTTACCGAGAAACAGATACGCAGTATTTT. It is translated as CASSYRETDTQYF.

This clonotype counts as medium-sized (0.01 to 0.1%). The chain has TRBV7-9 and TRBJ1-1; no clear D gene. The ends were cut back, 6 bases at V and 0 bases at J, with 8 bases in the middle. Germline V lookup: CDR1 SEHNR, CDR2 FQNEAQ (reference sequence). The CDR3 extends over 13 amino acids. The CDR3 DNA reads as TGTGCCAGCAGGGTGGGAATGAACACTGAAGCTTTCTTT. This translates into CASRVGMNTEAFF.

The chain recombines TRBV6-5 with TRBJ2-6, with TRBD2 identical over 13 bases. There are 18 residues in the CDR3. Per germline, CDR1 MNHEY and CDR2 SVGAGI. V trimming: 6 bases; J trimming: 2 bases; junction bases outside the gene matches: 7. CDR3 sequence reads: CASRRTSGGAAGANVLTF. The CDR3 bases are TGTGCCAGCAGAAGAACTAGCGGGGGGGCGGCTGGGGCCAACGTCCTGACTTTC.

This clonotype has a count of ten or more. The chain recombines TRBV2 with TRBJ1-1; D gene unclear. The CDR3 contains 13 residues. V was clipped by 2 bases and J by 12 bases, with 16 bases between them. The V gene's germline CDR1 is SNHLY and CDR2 FYNNEI. The CDR3 reads CASSELGYSRTFF. The CDR3, as DNA: TGTGCCAGCAGTGAATTGGGGTACTCTAGAACTTTCTTT.

This clonotype was counted at least ten times. V and J are TRBV19 and TRBJ2-7, with TRBD2 as a possible D gene (6 bases). Looked up from germline, CDR1 is LNHDA and CDR2 is SQIVND (reference sequence). Trimming removed 5 bases from V and 7 bases from J, with 15 bases in between. The CDR3 runs to 13 residues. The CDR3 sequence is CASSEAGYTEQYF. The CDR3, as DNA: TGTGCCAGTAGTGAGGCGGGGTATACGGAGCAGTACTTC.

The V call is TRBV6-6, the J call TRBJ1-6, with D possibly matching TRBD1 (6 bases). CDR1 is MNHNY, CDR2 SVGAGI, per germline (reference sequence). CDR3 length: 14 residues. The V gene lost 6 bases and the J gene lost 10 bases, with 16 bases spanning the gap. In DNA, the CDR3 is TGTGCCAGCAGGCAACCGGGACAAAAGTCACCCCTCCACTTT. Amino acids: CASRQPGQKSPLHF.

This clonotype ranks as medium-sized. Here the CDR3 DNA reads TGTGCCAGCAGCTACAATGAGCAGTTCTTC. It translates to CASSYNEQFF. J is TRBJ2-1 and V is TRBV11-2; D remains unclear. Germline assignment: CDR1 SGHAT and CDR2 FQNNGV. The CDR3 extends over 10 amino acids. V was cut by 4 bases and J by 5 bases, with 0 bases left in between. The entire variable domain, with the rest obtained from reference TRBV11-2 and TRBJ2-1, is as follows: EAGVAQSPRYKIIEKRQSVAFWCNPISGHATLYWYQQILGQGPKLLIQFQNNGVVDDSQLPKDRFSAERLKGVDSTLKIQPAKLEDSAVYLCASSYNEQFFGPGTRLTVL.

This clonotype was observed at least ten times. V is TRBV5-6 and J is TRBJ1-1, with 8 bases identical to TRBD1. CDR3 size: 16 residues. Germline loops: CDR1 SGHDT, CDR2 YYEEEE. V dropped 0 bases and J dropped 3; count of bases not matched to a gene: 7. CDR3 in DNA: TGTGCCAGCAGCTTGGGGAGCGGACAGGGACACACTGAAGCTTTCTTT. The encoded protein is CASSLGSGQGHTEAFF.

By sample share, this clonotype is medium-sized. The rearrangement joins TRBV11-2 to TRBJ2-1; D perhaps matches TRBD2 (6 bases). Germline V gene sequence: CDR1 SGHAT, CDR2 FQNNGV. The CDR3 spans 13 residues. Trimming took 3 bases from V and 5 from J, leaving 8 bases between them. CDR3 sequence reads: CASSLGLNNEQFF. DNA for the CDR3: TGTGCCAGCAGCTTGGGACTCAACAATGAGCAGTTCTTC.

This clonotype was seen at least ten times. The J gene is TRBJ2-3, the V gene TRBV11-2; TRBD2 matches at 10 bases. The CDR3 contains 15 residues. V was clipped by 7 bases and J by 1 base; unmatched bases: 5. From germline, CDR1 is SGHAT and CDR2 FQNNGV. The CDR3: CASTSSGGRTDTQYF. Here the CDR3 DNA reads TGTGCCAGCACTTCTAGCGGGGGCCGCACAGATACGCAGTATTTT.